The T cell receptor beta chain under discussion was sequenced for a study of blood T cell repertoires in COVID-19. On the study more broadly: There were acute and convalescent COVID-19 samples, and they came from the United States, Italy and Spain.

This table comes from immunoSEQ multiplex PCR, and its TCRdb copy is limited to in-frame clones, with some not included. This table has 200,000 to 250,000 clones, roughly 87% appearing once. V lost 5 bases, J lost 9 bases, and 11 bases stayed unmatched. CDR3 length: 14 residues. Germline V gene lookup returns CDR1 SGHAT and CDR2 FQNNGV. Cohorts were assigned according to the clinical history that participants reported. The sequenced sample was PBMCs or T cells enriched from blood (not recorded which). The receptor comes from a man aged 18 to 35 with acute COVID-19. V and J are TRBV11-2 and TRBJ1-1, with 8 bases fitting TRBD1. Here the CDR3 reads CASSPIPTGAKAFF. Here the CDR3 DNA reads TGTGCCAGCAGCCCGATTCCGACAGGGGCAAAAGCTTTCTTT.